The 26 T cell receptor beta chains presented below share a single source sample, sequenced in a study of OX40 agonist ivuxolimab in advanced cancers. Generated by immunoSEQ multiplex PCR, the TCRdb table keeps only in-frame clones and is missing some. The data contain tens of thousands of clones, 84% of them singletons. Sequenced here: CD4+ or CD8+ T cells sorted from blood, sampled in a trial of the OX40 agonist ivuxolimab. These receptors were taken from an adult with an advanced solid tumor such as melanoma, head and neck, liver or kidney cancer.

The rearrangement uses TRBV29-1 and TRBJ1-1, with TRBD1 matching 8 bases. CDR1 is SQVTM, CDR2 ANQGSEA, per germline. The CDR3 totals 14 residues. With 4 bases clipped from V and 5 bases from J, the junction kept 9 bases outside the gene matches. The CDR3 bases are TGCAGCGTTGCCACAGGGGGGGCGAGGACTGAAGCTTTCTTT. Protein: CSVATGGARTEAFF.

The gene calls are TRBV14 and TRBJ2-3; the D gene is possibly TRBD1 (5 bases). The CDR3 extends over 15 amino acids. Per germline, CDR1 SGHDN and CDR2 FVKESK. The V end was cut by 4 bases, the J end by 0 bases, with 11 bases between. Here the CDR3 reads CASSPGRVSTDTQYF. As DNA, the CDR3 is TGTGCCAGCAGCCCCGGCAGGGTTAGCACAGATACGCAGTATTTT. Supplemented by reference TRBV14 and TRBJ2-3, the full variable domain reads EAGVTQFPSHSVIEKGQTVTLRCDPISGHDNLYWYRRVMGKEIKFLLHFVKESKQDESGMPNNRFLAERTGGTYSTLKVQPAELEDSGVYFCASSPGRVSTDTQYFGPGTRLTVL.

J is TRBJ1-2 and V is TRBV7-9, with D possibly matching TRBD1 (5 bases). Between the trimmed V and J ends, which lost 5 bases and 8 bases, there was a span of 18 bases. Germline CDR1 SEHNR, CDR2 FQNEAQ (reference sequence). This CDR3 is built from 14 residues. The CDR3 sequence is CASSPGQTSQGYTF. The CDR3 nucleotides are TGTGCCAGCAGCCCGGGGCAGACGAGTCAGGGCTACACCTTC.

This clone was detected once. Sequence at one end of the junction differs from germline and may be a read error. This chain links TRBV7-7 with TRBJ2-2, with D tentatively TRBD1 (5 bases). Germline CDR1 is SSHAT and CDR2 is FNYEAQ (reference sequence). The CDR3 totals 16 residues. CDR3 bases: TGTGCTAGCAGCTCCCCGACAGACACGAACACCGGGGAGCTGTTTTTT. Protein: CASSSPTDTNTGELFF.

This chain uses TRBV28 with TRBJ2-2, with 9 bases matching TRBD1. The CDR3 is 16 amino acids. V was pared by 5 bases and J by 5 bases, with 9 bases of the junction left unmatched. The V gene's germline CDR1 is MDHEN and CDR2 SYDVKM. DNA of the CDR3: TGTGCCAGCAGTACCCAACAGGGGGCAGGGACCGGGGAGCTGTTTTTT. Encoded protein: CASSTQQGAGTGELFF.

CDR3 residues: CASSYPGQKDNEQFF. For the CDR3, the DNA is TGTGCCAGCAGTTACCCGGGACAGAAAGACAATGAGCAGTTCTTC. The chain recombines TRBV27 with TRBJ2-1, with 7 bases lining up with TRBD1. V dropped 4 bases and J dropped 5; count of bases not matched to a gene: 8. This CDR3 has 15 residues. Germline lookup yields CDR1 MNHEY and CDR2 SMNVEV (reference sequence).

Here the CDR3 reads CASSVGQGANTEAFF. The CDR3 bases are TGTGCCAGCAGCGTAGGACAGGGGGCGAACACTGAAGCTTTCTTT. V gene TRBV9 combines with J gene TRBJ1-1; 10 nucleotides line up with TRBD1. The germline gives CDR1 SGDLS, CDR2 YYNGEE. Trimming cost V 0 bases and J 1 base; bases outside gene matches: 0. The CDR3 is made up of 15 amino acids.

The chain links TRBV6-5 to TRBJ2-1; D is undetermined. Germline CDR1 MNHEY, CDR2 SVGAGI. V lost 6 bases and J 4 bases, leaving 4 bases between the germline ends. The CDR3 extends over 11 amino acids. CDR3 sequence (DNA): TGTGCCAGCAGGACTTACAATGAGCAGTTCTTC. Translation gives CASRTYNEQFF.

The chain combines TRBV7-2 with TRBJ1-1; TRBD1 might be the D (6 bases). Trimming stripped 5 bases from V and 4 bases from J, with 17 bases between. Germline values: CDR1 SGHTA, CDR2 FQGNSA. This CDR3 spans 15 amino acids. CDR3 loop: CASSEGGGRGTEAFF. DNA for the CDR3: TGTGCCAGCAGCGAGGGTGGGGGCCGCGGCACTGAAGCTTTCTTT.

The chain employs TRBV6-1 and TRBJ2-2; TRBD2 aligns across 13 bases. CDR1 and CDR2 (germline): MNHNS, SASEGT. The V gene end was trimmed by 10 bases and the J gene end by 6 bases; junction bases not matched to a gene: 2. The CDR3 spans 13 residues. CDR3 nucleotide sequence: TGTGCCAAAACTAGCGGGGGGGCCGGGGAGCTGTTTTTT. Translated: CAKTSGGAGELFF.

This CDR3 is CASSMLAGDYEQYF. CDR3 nucleotides: TGTGCCAGTAGTATGCTAGCGGGGGACTACGAGCAGTACTTC. This chain joins TRBV19 and TRBJ2-7, with 10 bases matching TRBD2. CDR1 LNHDA and CDR2 SQIVND come from the germline V gene (reference sequence). The CDR3 length is 14 residues. Unmatched junction bases numbered 2, after V lost 3 bases and J lost 3 bases.

The V call is TRBV2, the J call TRBJ2-1, with D perhaps TRBD2 (6 bases). Germline V gene data show CDR1 as SNHLY and CDR2 as FYNNEI. This CDR3 comprises 15 residues. V shed 7 bases and J shed 2 bases, with 15 bases lying between them. The CDR3 nucleotides are TGTGCCAGCAATCTGGAGGGAGCGGCCTACAATGAGCAGTTCTTC. Its protein is CASNLEGAAYNEQFF.

The chain recombines TRBV6-6 with TRBJ2-5, with 13 bases matching TRBD2. CDR3 size: 16 residues. V shed 0 bases and J 5 bases; nucleotides not matched to a gene: 3. From germline, CDR1 is MNHNY and CDR2 SVGAGI (reference sequence). This chain's CDR3 is CASSYSLAGGQETQYF. The CDR3 nucleotides read TGTGCCAGCAGTTACTCACTAGCGGGGGGGCAGGAGACCCAGTACTTC.

This clone was detected only once. The chain couples TRBV23-1 to TRBJ2-3, with D possibly TRBD2 on 6 matching bases. TRBV23-1 is treated as an ORF (open reading frame) with a function not yet certain. The CDR3 covers 14 residues. V lost 8 bases to trimming and J lost 3 bases, with 15 bases between them. Here the CDR3 reads CASLPEGWTDTQYF. The CDR3 nucleotides read TGCGCCAGCCTCCCGGAGGGTTGGACAGATACGCAGTATTTT.

The chain is built from TRBV6-1 and TRBJ1-5, with D unresolved. Trimming pared 6 bases from V and 7 bases from J, leaving 7 bases between. Germline V lookup: CDR1 MNHNS, CDR2 SASEGT. The CDR3 runs 11 residues. CDR3 protein: CASSGFQPQHF. The CDR3 nucleotides read TGTGCCAGCAGCGGTTTCCAGCCCCAGCATTTT.

V gene TRBV29-1 combines with J gene TRBJ2-2; a possible D gene is TRBD2 (5 bases). Trimming pared 8 bases from V and 1 base from J, leaving 14 bases between. CDR1 is SQVTM, CDR2 ANQGSEA, per germline. This CDR3 has 14 amino acids. CDR3 sequence (DNA): TGCAGCATCGGGCCTAGCCGGAACACCGGGGAGCTGTTTTTT. Amino acid sequence: CSIGPSRNTGELFF.

The chain uses TRBV7-8 and TRBJ2-4; D is ambiguous. The length of the CDR3 is 14 residues. V lost 0 bases to trimming and J lost 7 bases, with 10 bases between them. CDR1 and CDR2 (germline): SGHVS, FQNEAQ. The CDR3 nucleotides are TGTGCCAGCAGCTTAGCGACTGGAAGCAACATTCAGTACTTC. It translates to CASSLATGSNIQYF. Drawing the rest from reference TRBV7-8 and TRBJ2-4, the complete variable domain is GAGVSQSPRYKVAKRGQDVALRCDPISGHVSLFWYQQALGQGPEFLTYFQNEAQLDKSGLPSDRFFAERPEGSVSTLKIQRTQQEDSAVYLCASSLATGSNIQYFGAGTRLSVL.

The chain is built from TRBV6-5 and TRBJ1-1; the D is unclear. There are 14 residues in the CDR3. Trimming cost V 0 bases and J 1 base, with 6 bases left between them. Germline V lookup: CDR1 MNHEY, CDR2 SVGAGI. The CDR3 DNA sequence: TGTGCCAGCAGTTACTCGATTGAGAACACTGAAGCTTTCTTT. It is translated as CASSYSIENTEAFF.

This clone was counted a single time. The V gene is TRBV7-9, the J gene TRBJ1-2; the D gene is possibly TRBD1 (5 bases). This CDR3 has 12 residues. The germline V and J ends were trimmed by 1 base and 7 bases, with 7 bases remaining between them. The germline V gene encodes CDR1 SEHNR and CDR2 FQNEAQ (reference sequence). The CDR3 loop is CASSLGQIGYTF. The DNA of the CDR3 is TGTGCCAGCAGCTTAGGACAGATTGGCTACACCTTC.

This chain connects TRBV2 to TRBJ1-2; no reliable D call. Germline V gene sequence: CDR1 SNHLY, CDR2 FYNNEI. V was cut by 2 bases and J by 2 bases, with 9 bases left in between. The CDR3 extends over 14 amino acids. CDR3 bases: TGTGCCAGCAGTGAAATGCCGGTGAACTATGGCTACACCTTC. Its translation: CASSEMPVNYGYTF.

This clone was recorded only once. CDR3 DNA sequence: TGTGCCAGCAGTACCCGGGGGGCCCCTGCCGGGGAGCTGTTTTTT. The encoded protein is CASSTRGAPAGELFF. The chain is built from TRBV6-5 and TRBJ2-2; possible D gene TRBD2, 7 bases. Germline lookup yields CDR1 MNHEY and CDR2 SVGAGI. This CDR3 spans 15 amino acids. The germline V and J ends were trimmed by 5 bases and 6 bases, with 16 bases remaining between them.

The chain joins TRBV10-3 to TRBJ2-3; 9 nucleotides line up with TRBD2. There are 13 residues in the CDR3. From germline, CDR1 is ENHRY and CDR2 SYGVKD. V shed 7 bases and J 2 bases; nucleotides not matched to a gene: 1. The CDR3 DNA sequence: TGTGCCATCACTAGCGGGGACACAGATACGCAGTATTTT. Translated, it gives CAITSGDTDTQYF.

The rearrangement uses TRBV19 and TRBJ1-2; 11 nucleotides line up with TRBD1. V lost 7 bases and J lost 3; bases outside the gene matches: 10. The CDR3 length is 16 residues. Germline V gene lookup returns CDR1 LNHDA and CDR2 SQIVND (reference sequence). The CDR3 DNA sequence: TGTGCCAGTATACCCGGGTCGGGACAGGGGGACTATGGCTACACCTTC. The encoded protein is CASIPGSGQGDYGYTF.

The J gene is TRBJ2-2, the V gene TRBV5-6; D unresolved. Germline loops: CDR1 SGHDT, CDR2 YYEEEE. V was trimmed by 0 bases and J by 0 bases, leaving 12 bases between them. The CDR3 totals 17 residues. The CDR3 DNA is TGTGCCAGCAGCTTGGGGGAACCTACAACGAACACCGGGGAGCTGTTTTTT. As protein: CASSLGEPTTNTGELFF.

The gene calls are TRBV28 and TRBJ1-1; possibly TRBD1 for D (5 bases). Trimming removed 4 bases from V and 0 bases from J, with 15 bases in between. Germline CDR1 reads MDHEN; CDR2 reads SYDVKM. The length of the CDR3 is 16 residues. The CDR3: CASSWSIRGLNTEAFF. The CDR3 DNA sequence: TGTGCCAGCAGTTGGAGCATAAGGGGCCTGAACACTGAAGCTTTCTTT.

The chain joins TRBV9 to TRBJ2-1, with a weak D call TRBD1 (6 bases). Per the germline V gene, CDR1 is SGDLS and CDR2 is YYNGEE. Trimming took 4 bases from V and 15 from J, leaving 29 bases between them. CDR3 length equals 16 residues. The CDR3 region has the DNA TGTGCCAGCAGCCTTAGGGGGTCCTTAGACCGTCCTAGCTTGTTCTTC. It codes for CASSLRGSLDRPSLFF.